This passage covers 21 T cell receptor beta chains from one sample sequenced in a study of Ad26.COV2.S vaccination and SARS-CoV-2 variants. Treatment here: roughly 19 received Ad26.COV2.S at low or high dose, single or two shots; about 5 received placebo; per-sample allocation not given. Specimen acquisition occurred on day 63 following the initial vaccine or placebo injection. The assay was immunoSEQ multiplex PCR, and TCRdb's table has in-frame clones only and misses some. The sample records about 350,000 clones, less than 90% being singletons. The sample here was peripheral blood, taken in a trial of Ad26.COV2.S vaccine versus placebo. The receptors here all came from a person aged 18 to 59 who received the Ad26.COV2.S COVID-19 vaccine or a placebo.

The chain recombines TRBV27 with TRBJ2-4; no clear D. V was clipped by 7 bases and J by 3 bases, with 10 bases between them. In germline, CDR1 is MNHEY, CDR2 SMNVEV (reference sequence). This CDR3 is built from 13 residues. CDR3 in amino acids: CASKPLIKNIQYF. The CDR3 bases are TGTGCCAGCAAGCCGCTAATCAAAAACATTCAGTACTTC.

There are a few counts of this clone. J is TRBJ1-2 and V is TRBV4-2; TRBD1 is a possible D gene (5 bases). This CDR3 contains 12 residues. The germline V gene encodes CDR1 LGHNA and CDR2 YNFKEQ. The V end lost 4 bases, the J end lost 7 bases, and 10 bases lay between the germline ends. The CDR3 here is CASSPPGGGYTF. CDR3 DNA sequence: TGTGCCAGCAGCCCTCCGGGGGGTGGCTACACCTTC.

This chain links TRBV5-4 with TRBJ1-1; D not resolved. CDR3 length: 12 residues. CDR1 is SGHNT, CDR2 YYREEE, per germline (reference sequence). The V and J ends lost 4 bases and 2 bases respectively, with 6 bases between them. The CDR3 nucleotides read TGTGCCAGCAGCCTAGATAACACTGAAGCTTTCTTT. Amino acids: CASSLDNTEAFF.

This chain joins TRBV18 and TRBJ2-6; the D gene is possibly TRBD1 (6 bases). Trimming cost V 6 bases and J 4 bases, with 19 bases left between them. The length of the CDR3 is 17 residues. The germline V gene has CDR1 KGHSH and CDR2 LQKENI. Here the CDR3 DNA reads TGTGCCAGCTCGGTCCAGGACAGTTTTTCCGGGGCCAACGTCCTGACTTTC. It codes for CASSVQDSFSGANVLTF.

CDR3 bases: TGCGCCAGCAGCCAGGGGGGCGGGGGTGGAACTTACAATGAGCAGTTCTTC. Protein sequence: CASSQGGGGGTYNEQFF. The chain carries TRBV4-3 and TRBJ2-1, with a weak D call TRBD2 (7 bases). The ends were cut back, 3 bases at V and 4 bases at J, with 19 bases in the middle. This CDR3 comprises 17 residues. Germline CDR1 LGHNA, CDR2 YSLEER.

The V and J genes are TRBV6-6 and TRBJ2-1; D unclear. The V end lost 4 bases, the J end lost 7 bases, and 8 bases lay between the germline ends. The CDR3 sequence is 12 residues long. Germline V lookup: CDR1 MNHNY, CDR2 SVGAGI (reference sequence). CDR3: CASSLETNEQFF. The CDR3 bases are TGTGCCAGCAGTTTGGAAACTAATGAGCAGTTCTTC.

The chain combines TRBV5-6 with TRBJ1-5; TRBD1 is a possible D gene (5 bases). The CDR3 is 13 amino acids. V dropped 0 bases and J dropped 9 bases, with 10 bases sitting between them. CDR1 SGHDT and CDR2 YYEEEE come from the germline V gene. CDR3 nucleotides: TGTGCCAGCAGCTTGGTAGGGACCGGGCCCCAGCATTTT. This sequence encodes CASSLVGTGPQHF.

The CDR3 sequence is CASSAGTSGLNEQFF. CDR3 coding DNA: TGTGCCAGCAGCGCCGGGACTAGCGGTCTTAATGAGCAGTTCTTC. V is TRBV7-9 and J is TRBJ2-1; 11 bases are shared with TRBD2. The CDR3 has 15 amino acids. With V trimmed by 5 bases and J by 7 bases, 7 bases remained unmatched. Looked up from germline, CDR1 is SEHNR and CDR2 is FQNEAQ (reference sequence).

The chain recombines TRBV7-2 with TRBJ1-1, with D hard to call. The CDR3 consists of 13 residues. Germline CDR1 reads SGHTA; CDR2 reads FQGNSA. V gave up 1 base and J gave up 6 bases, with 9 bases separating them. Here the CDR3 reads CASSLGAFSEAFF. For the CDR3, the DNA is TGTGCCAGCAGCTTAGGGGCCTTCTCTGAAGCTTTCTTT.

The rearrangement joins TRBV28 to TRBJ1-1, with unresolved D. The germline V gene encodes CDR1 MDHEN and CDR2 SYDVKM. Trimming left V 10 bases short and J 1 base short, with 7 bases between. The CDR3 contains 11 residues. CDR3 nucleotide sequence: TGTGCCACCGAAACGAACACTGAAGCTTTCTTT. Residues: CATETNTEAFF.

With regard to this clone: One junction end does not reproduce the germline sequence, and a read error may be involved. The V call is TRBV18, the J call TRBJ1-4; weak D call: TRBD1 (6 bases). Germline lookup yields CDR1 KGHSH and CDR2 LQKENI. The CDR3 has 14 residues. The CDR3 DNA reads as TGTGCCAGCTCTCCACAGGGCAGGACTGAAAAACTGTTTTTT. Translated, it gives CASSPQGRTEKLFF.

The chain is built from TRBV6-5 and TRBJ2-2, with a weak D call TRBD1 (6 bases). Trimming cost V 7 bases and J 6 bases, with 15 bases left between them. Germline-derived CDR1 and CDR2 are MNHEY and SVGAGI. There are 14 residues in the CDR3. The CDR3 loop reads CASTGTIGPGELFF. CDR3 DNA sequence: TGTGCCAGCACTGGGACAATCGGGCCCGGGGAGCTGTTTTTT.

The rearrangement links TRBV11-2 to TRBJ2-1, with 12 nucleotides matching TRBD2. This CDR3 contains 17 residues. V trimming: 4 bases; J trimming: 6 bases; junction bases outside the gene matches: 10. The germline V gene has CDR1 SGHAT and CDR2 FQNNGV. The CDR3 spells CASSSGLAGFPINEQFF. CDR3 DNA: TGTGCCAGCAGCTCCGGACTAGCGGGGTTTCCAATCAATGAGCAGTTCTTC.

The J gene is TRBJ1-2, the V gene TRBV5-1, with D tentatively TRBD1 (5 bases). From germline, CDR1 is SGHRS and CDR2 YFSETQ. Trimming pared 7 bases from V and 5 bases from J, leaving 24 bases between. The CDR3 loop spans 16 amino acids. The CDR3 spells CASHAQGRVILYGYTF. In DNA form, the CDR3 reads TGCGCCAGCCATGCCCAGGGAAGGGTCATCTTGTATGGCTACACCTTC. Combining the CDR3 with reference TRBV5-1 and TRBJ1-2 gives the whole variable domain KAGVTQTPRYLIKTRGQQVTLSCSPISGHRSVSWYQQTPGQGLQFLFEYFSETQRNKGNFPGRFSGRQFSNSRSEMNVSTLELGDSALYLCASHAQGRVILYGYTFGSGTRLTVV.

The V and J genes are TRBV19 and TRBJ1-5; D call uncertain. This CDR3 has 16 amino acids. V dropped 3 bases and J dropped 4 bases, with 16 bases sitting between them. Germline CDR1 is LNHDA and CDR2 is SQIVND (reference sequence). The CDR3 DNA reads TGTGCCAGTAGTATGCTGGCGGAATTACGGAATCAGCCCCAGCATTTT. Its protein product is CASSMLAELRNQPQHF.

CDR3 loop: CASSQDRDRHYGYTF. DNA of the CDR3: TGCGCCAGCAGCCAAGATCGGGACAGACACTATGGCTACACCTTC. The chain combines TRBV4-3 with TRBJ1-2; 7 bases align to TRBD1. CDR3 length: 15 amino acids. V shed 0 bases, J shed 3 bases, and the junction held 4 bases outside the gene matches. Germline CDR1 and CDR2: LGHNA and YSLEER.

This clone was counted once. V gene TRBV29-1 combines with J gene TRBJ1-1; TRBD1 matches 10 bases. The ends lost 4 bases at V and 0 bases at J; junction bases unmatched: 11. The CDR3 is made up of 17 amino acids. In germline, CDR1 is SQVTM, CDR2 ANQGSEA. In DNA form, the CDR3 reads TGCAGCGTTGGGGACAGGGGCAATAGGGCCATGAACACTGAAGCTTTCTTT. This encodes CSVGDRGNRAMNTEAFF. Variable domain in full (rest from reference TRBV29-1 and TRBJ1-1): SAVISQKPSRDICQRGTSLTIQCQVDSQVTMMFWYRQQPGQSLTLIATANQGSEATYESGFVIDKFPISRPNLTFSTLTVSNMSPEDSSIYLCSVGDRGNRAMNTEAFFGQGTRLTVV.

The J gene is TRBJ2-3, the V gene TRBV7-3; D is undetermined. In germline, CDR1 is SGHTA, CDR2 FQGTGA. The length of the CDR3 is 14 residues. V was shortened by 5 bases and J by 4 bases, with 13 bases between the two germline ends. As DNA, the CDR3 is TGTGCCAGCAGCACAACGGGTCGGGCAGATACGCAGTATTTT. Protein: CASSTTGRADTQYF. Combining the CDR3 with reference TRBV7-3 and TRBJ2-3 gives the whole variable domain GAGVSQTPSNKVTEKGKYVELRCDPISGHTALYWYRQSLGQGPEFLIYFQGTGAADDSGLPNDRFFAVRPEGSVSTLKIQRTERGDSAVYLCASSTTGRADTQYFGPGTRLTVL.

This chain uses TRBV6-5 with TRBJ2-7; no definite D call. This CDR3 comprises 15 residues. Germline CDR1 reads MNHEY; CDR2 reads SVGAGI. Trimming took off 7 bases at V and 2 bases at J, with 18 bases between the two ends. The CDR3 DNA is TGTGCCAGCATAGAAGATCTCGTCCCCCCCTACGAGCAGTACTTC. This translates into CASIEDLVPPYEQYF.

This chain connects TRBV12-3 or TRBV12-4 to TRBJ2-1, with TRBD2 matching over 8 bases. V was clipped by 6 bases and J by 13 bases; unmatched bases: 8. CDR3 length equals 12 residues. CDR3 in amino acids: CASSLGGGSQFF. The CDR3 DNA reads TGTGCCAGCAGCCTCGGGGGGGGCTCACAGTTCTTC.

This sequence joins TRBV29-1 and TRBJ2-3; 9 nucleotides align to TRBD2. Germline V CDR1 and CDR2: SQVTM, ANQGSEA. This CDR3 spans 13 amino acids. The V segment lost 4 bases and the J segment 2 bases; nucleotides outside the gene matches: 1. CDR3 residues: CSVVAGDTDTQYF. The DNA for the CDR3 is TGCAGCGTTGTAGCGGGGGACACAGATACGCAGTATTTT.